This TCR beta chain came from a study of graft-versus-host responses after intestinal transplantation. V was shortened by 8 bases and J by 1 base, with 12 bases between the two germline ends. CDR3 length: 13 residues. Germline CDR1 MDHEN, CDR2 SYDVKM. Assay: immunoSEQ multiplex PCR; the TCRdb copy retains only in-frame clones and omits some. This table has 95,000 to 130,000 clones, about nine tenths appearing once. Of note for this clone: As yet, its antigen is unknown.

The chain recombines TRBV28 with TRBJ2-7; D is perhaps TRBD2 (5 bases). Sequencing used unstimulated CD4+ T cells sorted from spleen or lymph node cells, obtained before intestinal transplant. The TCR originated in a human donor who received an intestinal transplant. CDR3 sequence: CASGRTPSYEQYF. CDR3 sequence (DNA): TGTGCCAGCGGTAGGACTCCATCCTACGAGCAGTACTTC.